These 32 T cell receptor beta chains came from one sample sequenced in a study of blood T cell repertoires in COVID-19. Sequencing used immunoSEQ multiplex PCR; TCRdb keeps in-frame clones, though not all of them. Among 95,000 to 150,000 clones listed, 86% were seen once. Source material: peripheral blood. The receptors originated from a human donor in a cohort sampled during active COVID-19.

J is TRBJ1-1 and V is TRBV28; 8 bases are a match to TRBD1. The V and J ends lost 6 bases and 4 bases, in that order; junction bases with no gene match: 7. The length of the CDR3 is 14 residues. The germline CDR1 and CDR2 sequences are MDHEN and SYDVKM. The CDR3 DNA reads TGTGCCAGCAGATATGGACAGGGTGGCACTGAAGCTTTCTTT. Protein sequence: CASRYGQGGTEAFF.

The genes are TRBV21-1 and TRBJ1-2; the D call TRBD1 from the table was never checked on the DNA. TRBV21-1 has pseudogene status. This CDR3 has 15 residues. The CDR3 bases are TGTGCCAGCAGCACCCAGGGGGCGAGTATGGATGGCTACACCTTC. This codes for CASSTQGASMDGYTF.

The J gene is TRBJ2-5, the V gene TRBV19; D unclear. CDR3 size: 11 residues. V lost 5 bases and J 2 bases, leaving 3 bases between the germline ends. Germline V gives CDR1 LNHDA, CDR2 SQIVND (reference sequence). In DNA, the CDR3 is TGTGCCAGTAGTCGTCAAGAGACCCAGTACTTC. Its protein product is CASSRQETQYF.

The V call is TRBV29-1, the J call TRBJ2-7, with TRBD2 identical over 12 bases. Per the germline V gene, CDR1 is SQVTM and CDR2 is ANQGSEA. This CDR3 comprises 13 residues. Trimming cost V 6 bases and J 3 bases; bases outside gene matches: 3. CDR3 nucleotides: TGCAGCGTCCGGACTAGCGGGGTCTACGAGCAGTACTTC. It is translated as CSVRTSGVYEQYF.

This chain uses TRBV29-1 with TRBJ2-1; no reliable D call. CDR1 and CDR2 (germline): SQVTM, ANQGSEA. The V end lost 7 bases, the J end lost 7 bases, and 17 bases lay between the germline ends. The CDR3 runs 13 residues. CDR3 sequence: CSGRVTGLNEQFF. As DNA, the CDR3 is TGCAGCGGACGGGTGACCGGATTGAATGAGCAGTTCTTC.

This rearrangement joins TRBV27 to TRBJ1-1, with no clear D. Trimming pared 10 bases from V and 0 bases from J, leaving 18 bases between. The CDR3 has 15 amino acids. Looked up from germline, CDR1 is MNHEY and CDR2 is SMNVEV (reference sequence). The CDR3 spells CATKLQTYLNTEAFF. The CDR3 DNA reads as TGTGCCACCAAGCTCCAGACTTACTTGAACACTGAAGCTTTCTTT.

This CDR3 is CASSLARSYEQYF. Written as DNA, the CDR3 is TGTGCCAGCAGTTTGGCCAGGTCCTACGAGCAGTACTTC. The rearrangement joins TRBV27 to TRBJ2-7; no clear D gene. This CDR3 region has 13 residues. Trimming stripped 3 bases from V and 1 base from J, with 7 bases between. Germline CDR1 and CDR2: MNHEY and SMNVEV (reference sequence).

This clone has a handful of counts. The chain links TRBV2 to TRBJ2-7; the D gene is possibly TRBD2 (6 bases). The CDR3 runs 15 residues. The germline V gene encodes CDR1 SNHLY and CDR2 FYNNEI. Trimming shortened V by 2 bases and J by 0 bases, and 11 bases separated the two germline ends. The CDR3 sequence is CASSERGFSSYEQYF. The CDR3 DNA reads as TGTGCCAGCAGTGAACGGGGGTTCAGCTCCTACGAGCAGTACTTC.

This clone has only a few counts. This sequence joins TRBV3-1 (or the pseudogene TRBV3-2) and TRBJ2-7, with 9 bases identical to TRBD1. V lost 4 bases and J lost 5; bases outside the gene matches: 6. Germline CDR1 is LGHDT and CDR2 is YNNKEL (reference sequence). The CDR3 contains 14 residues. CDR3 coding DNA: TGTGCCAGCAGCCTTCGGACAGGGGCGGACGAGCAGTACTTC. The encoded protein is CASSLRTGADEQYF.

CDR3 bases: TGTGCCAGTCGAGCCTTTCTGAACACCGGGGAGCTGTTTTTT. Its translation is CASRAFLNTGELFF. J is TRBJ2-2 and V is TRBV19, with unresolved D. Deletions cut 8 bases from V and 1 base from J, with 11 bases between. This CDR3 has 14 residues. CDR1 is LNHDA, CDR2 SQIVND, per germline (reference sequence). The variable domain in full, with the rest retrieved from reference TRBV19 and TRBJ2-2, is DGGITQSPKYLFRKEGQNVTLSCEQNLNHDAMYWYRQDPGQGLRLIYYSQIVNDFQKGDIAEGYSVSREKKESFPLTVTSAQKNPTAFYLCASRAFLNTGELFFGEGSRLTVL.

V gene TRBV10-3 combines with J gene TRBJ1-2; 9 bases are a match to TRBD1. This CDR3 is built from 16 residues. Germline V lookup: CDR1 ENHRY, CDR2 SYGVKD. Unmatched junction bases numbered 6, after V lost 0 bases and J lost 4 bases. The CDR3 reads CAISESLTGGSYGYTF. CDR3 DNA: TGTGCCATCAGTGAGTCGTTGACAGGGGGATCCTATGGCTACACCTTC.

The rearrangement links TRBV15 to TRBJ1-4, with unresolved D. This CDR3 has 13 residues. The V end was cut by 0 bases, the J end by 7 bases, with 6 bases between. The germline CDR1 and CDR2 sequences are LNHNV and YYDKDF (reference sequence). The chain's CDR3 is CATSRDLSEKLFF. DNA of the CDR3: TGTGCCACCAGCAGAGATCTCAGTGAAAAACTGTTTTTT.

V and J are TRBV14 and TRBJ2-5; 10 bases are a match to TRBD2. J gave up 3 bases and V 4 bases, and 8 bases lay outside the gene matches. This CDR3 comprises 16 residues. Germline assignment: CDR1 SGHDN and CDR2 FVKESK. The CDR3 DNA sequence: TGTGCCAGCAGCCGCCCCAGGACTAGCGGAAAAGAGACCCAGTACTTC. It translates to CASSRPRTSGKETQYF.

The chain couples TRBV5-5 to TRBJ2-7; 7 bases are a match to TRBD1. Germline CDR1 SGHKS, CDR2 YYEKEE (reference sequence). This CDR3 contains 14 residues. J gave up 0 bases and V 2 bases, and 2 bases lay outside the gene matches. The CDR3 coding sequence is TGTGCCAGCAGCTTAGGGACAGCCTCCTACGAGCAGTACTTC. Protein product: CASSLGTASYEQYF.

The J gene is TRBJ2-1, the V gene TRBV11-2, with 11 bases fitting TRBD2. CDR3 length: 18 residues. The trim removed 5 bases at V and 0 bases at J, leaving 9 bases unmatched. Germline loops: CDR1 SGHAT, CDR2 FQNNGV. The CDR3 DNA reads as TGTGCCAGCAGCCCGGGACTAGCGGTTCCCAGCTCCTACAATGAGCAGTTCTTC. Amino acid sequence: CASSPGLAVPSSYNEQFF.

The rearrangement joins TRBV11-3 to TRBJ2-1, with D maybe TRBD2 (6 bases). The CDR3 contains 16 residues. The V and J ends lost 0 bases and 5 bases respectively, with 14 bases between them. Germline V lookup: CDR1 SGHNT, CDR2 YENEEA. Here the CDR3 reads CASSLDSGAPNNEQFF. In DNA, the CDR3 is TGTGCCAGCAGCTTAGATTCGGGAGCGCCTAACAATGAGCAGTTCTTC. Combining the CDR3 with reference TRBV11-3 and TRBJ2-1 gives the whole variable domain EAGVVQSPRYKIIEKKQPVAFWCNPISGHNTLYWYLQNLGQGPELLIRYENEEAVDDSQLPKDRFSAERLKGVDSTLKIQPAELGDSAVYLCASSLDSGAPNNEQFFGPGTRLTVL.

This clone was recorded once. J is TRBJ2-6 and V is TRBV3-1 (or the pseudogene TRBV3-2); 8 bases match TRBD1. Germline values: CDR1 LGHDT, CDR2 YNNKEL (reference sequence). CDR3 size: 19 residues. J gave up 1 base and V 4 bases, and 12 bases lay outside the gene matches. The CDR3 sequence is CASSPSITGGRSGANVLTF. The DNA of the CDR3 is TGTGCCAGCAGCCCCTCAATCACAGGGGGGAGGTCTGGGGCCAACGTCCTGACTTTC.

The chain is built from TRBV29-1 and TRBJ2-4; the D gene is possibly TRBD1 (6 bases). CDR1 is SQVTM and CDR2 is ANQGSEA in the germline V gene. The V end was cut by 2 bases, the J end by 6 bases, with 11 bases between. This CDR3 spans 13 amino acids. The CDR3 DNA follows: TGCAGCGTTGAATCCGGGACAACAAACATTCAGTACTTC. Amino acid sequence: CSVESGTTNIQYF. Full variable domain (rest looked up from reference TRBV29-1 and TRBJ2-4): SAVISQKPSRDICQRGTSLTIQCQVDSQVTMMFWYRQQPGQSLTLIATANQGSEATYESGFVIDKFPISRPNLTFSTLTVSNMSPEDSSIYLCSVESGTTNIQYFGAGTRLSVL.

This chain uses TRBV7-2 with TRBJ1-2; 8 nucleotides match TRBD1. Trimming cost V 5 bases and J 2 bases; bases outside gene matches: 13. The CDR3 loop spans 17 amino acids. Looked up from germline, CDR1 is SGHTA and CDR2 is FQGNSA. CDR3 in amino acids: CASSRTGNARGNYGYTF. The DNA for the CDR3 is TGTGCCAGCAGCCGGACAGGGAACGCCCGGGGGAACTATGGCTACACCTTC.

This chain joins TRBV6-7 and TRBJ2-2; D may be TRBD1 (6 bases). TRBV6-7 belongs to the ORF category, with a function that is uncertain. The V end lost 8 bases, the J end lost 3 bases, and 13 bases lay between the germline ends. This CDR3 is 14 amino acids long. CDR3 amino acids: CASETPGDTGELFF. CDR3 DNA sequence: TGTGCCAGCGAGACCCCAGGGGACACCGGGGAGCTGTTTTTT.

Concerning this clone itself: The junction does not match germline at one end; this may be a read error. The rearrangement joins TRBV20-1 to TRBJ1-2; 7 nucleotides match TRBD1. Germline CDR1 and CDR2: DFQATT and SNEGSKA (reference sequence). This CDR3 is built from 13 residues. Here the CDR3 DNA reads TGCAGTGCTAGTCCACAGGGGTACTATGACTACACCTTC. Protein sequence: CSASPQGYYDYTF.

The chain couples TRBV5-4 to TRBJ2-1, with D tentatively TRBD2 (5 bases). Per the germline V gene, CDR1 is SGHNT and CDR2 is YYREEE (reference sequence). The CDR3 has 16 amino acids. V was trimmed by 4 bases and J by 0 bases, leaving 14 bases between them. CDR3 in amino acids: CASSAERSRSYNEQFF. CDR3 DNA sequence: TGTGCCAGCAGCGCAGAGCGGAGCCGCTCCTACAATGAGCAGTTCTTC.

V gene TRBV24-1 combines with J gene TRBJ2-5; 7 bases fit TRBD2. Germline V lookup: CDR1 KGHDR, CDR2 SFDVKD. Trimming at V came to 2 bases and at J to 6 bases, leaving 5 bases not matched to a gene. The CDR3 is made up of 14 amino acids. The CDR3 nucleotides are TGTGCCACCAGTGATTCCGGGCGGGGGAAGACCCAGTACTTC. It specifies CATSDSGRGKTQYF.

The chain couples TRBV10-2 to TRBJ2-2; no clear D. This CDR3 region has 16 residues. The V end was cut by 10 bases, the J end by 4 bases, with 22 bases between. Germline V gene data show CDR1 as WSHSY and CDR2 as SAAADI. The CDR3: CAISDEGGALTGELFF. In DNA form, the CDR3 reads TGCGCCATCTCCGACGAAGGTGGAGCACTCACCGGGGAGCTGTTTTTT.

This clone has just a few counts. The chain uses TRBV9 and TRBJ2-1, with 9 nucleotides matching TRBD2. The CDR3 contains 18 residues. V trimming: 4 bases; J trimming: 8 bases; junction bases outside the gene matches: 19. Germline assignment: CDR1 SGDLS and CDR2 YYNGEE. The CDR3 protein is CASSPRRLAGVFEDEQFF. DNA of the CDR3: TGTGCCAGCAGCCCCCGGCGGTTAGCGGGAGTATTTGAGGATGAGCAGTTCTTC.

V is TRBV27 and J is TRBJ2-3, with 7 bases identical to TRBD1. This CDR3 has 14 residues. Germline V gene data show CDR1 as MNHEY and CDR2 as SMNVEV (reference sequence). V shed 4 bases, J shed 4 bases, and the junction held 5 bases outside the gene matches. CDR3 coding DNA: TGTGCCAGCAGTTATAAGGGGGCTTCAGATACGCAGTATTTT. Amino acids: CASSYKGASDTQYF.

The V call is TRBV6-5, the J call TRBJ2-3, with 10 bases lining up with TRBD1. V lost 6 bases and J lost 3; bases outside the gene matches: 6. Germline V CDR1 and CDR2: MNHEY, SVGAGI. The CDR3 covers 15 residues. The CDR3 sequence: CASSRQGAETDTQYF. The CDR3 nucleotides read TGTGCCAGCAGCAGACAGGGGGCGGAAACAGATACGCAGTATTTT.

The V call is TRBV24-1, the J call TRBJ1-5; tentatively, D is TRBD1 (5 bases). CDR3 length equals 15 residues. CDR1 KGHDR and CDR2 SFDVKD come from the germline V gene. V was clipped by 4 bases and J by 0 bases, with 9 bases between them. Here the CDR3 reads CATSDPRVSNQPQHF. The CDR3 DNA is TGTGCCACCAGTGACCCCAGGGTTAGCAATCAGCCCCAGCATTTT.

This chain connects TRBV28 to TRBJ1-2; D possibly corresponds to TRBD1 (6 bases). The V and J ends lost 4 bases and 6 bases respectively, with 12 bases between them. The CDR3 extends over 13 amino acids. The germline V gene encodes CDR1 MDHEN and CDR2 SYDVKM. The CDR3 loop reads CASSSIQGNGYTF. The CDR3 DNA follows: TGTGCCAGCAGTTCGATACAGGGTAATGGCTACACCTTC.

The CDR3 here is CASSQDGYTERDEPLEQYF. CDR3 nucleotides: TGTGCCAGCAGCCAAGATGGGTACACCGAGCGGGACGAGCCTTTGGAGCAGTACTTC. The rearrangement links TRBV4-2 to TRBJ2-7; 7 bases map to TRBD2. The V gene's germline CDR1 is LGHNA and CDR2 YNFKEQ. There are 19 residues in the CDR3. V shed 0 bases, J shed 7 bases, and the junction held 21 bases outside the gene matches.

The V gene is TRBV27, the J gene TRBJ2-3; TRBD2 matches at 10 bases. V shed 6 bases, J shed 4 bases, and the junction held 7 bases outside the gene matches. The CDR3 loop spans 15 amino acids. CDR1 MNHEY and CDR2 SMNVEV come from the germline V gene (reference sequence). CDR3 sequence (DNA): TGTGCCAGCAGCCCCAGCGGGAGGGGGCCAGATACGCAGTATTTT. Translation gives CASSPSGRGPDTQYF.

The chain carries TRBV19 and TRBJ1-5, with a tentative D call TRBD1 (6 bases). The germline V and J ends were trimmed by 2 bases and 2 bases, with 13 bases remaining between them. This CDR3 has 16 amino acids. Per the germline V gene, CDR1 is LNHDA and CDR2 is SQIVND (reference sequence). Here the CDR3 DNA reads TGTGCCAGTAGTATACTAGGGAGGGGGGGCAATCAGCCCCAGCATTTT. Translation gives CASSILGRGGNQPQHF.